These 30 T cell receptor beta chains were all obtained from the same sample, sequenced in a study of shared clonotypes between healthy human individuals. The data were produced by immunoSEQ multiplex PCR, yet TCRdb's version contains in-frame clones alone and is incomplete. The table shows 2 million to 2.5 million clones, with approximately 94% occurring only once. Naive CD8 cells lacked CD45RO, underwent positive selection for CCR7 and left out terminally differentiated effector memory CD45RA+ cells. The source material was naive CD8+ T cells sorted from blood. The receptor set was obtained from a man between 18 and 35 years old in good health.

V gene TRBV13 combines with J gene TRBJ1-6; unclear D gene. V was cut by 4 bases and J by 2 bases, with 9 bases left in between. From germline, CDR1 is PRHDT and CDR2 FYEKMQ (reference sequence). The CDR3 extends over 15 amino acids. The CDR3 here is CASSSGDAYNSPLHF. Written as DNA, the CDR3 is TGTGCCAGCAGCTCAGGAGATGCCTATAATTCACCCCTCCACTTT.

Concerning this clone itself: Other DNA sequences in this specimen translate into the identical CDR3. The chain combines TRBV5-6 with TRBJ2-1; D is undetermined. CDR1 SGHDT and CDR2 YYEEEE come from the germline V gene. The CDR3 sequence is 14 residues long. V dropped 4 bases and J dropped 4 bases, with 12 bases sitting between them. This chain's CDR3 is CASSPAGSYNEQFF. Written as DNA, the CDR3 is TGTGCCAGCAGCCCGGCCGGTAGTTACAATGAGCAGTTCTTC.

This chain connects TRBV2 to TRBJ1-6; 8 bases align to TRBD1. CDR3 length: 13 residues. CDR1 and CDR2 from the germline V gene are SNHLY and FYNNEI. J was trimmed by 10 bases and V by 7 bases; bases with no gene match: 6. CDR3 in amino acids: CASITDRDSPLHF. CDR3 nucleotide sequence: TGTGCCAGCATTACGGACAGGGACTCACCCCTCCACTTT.

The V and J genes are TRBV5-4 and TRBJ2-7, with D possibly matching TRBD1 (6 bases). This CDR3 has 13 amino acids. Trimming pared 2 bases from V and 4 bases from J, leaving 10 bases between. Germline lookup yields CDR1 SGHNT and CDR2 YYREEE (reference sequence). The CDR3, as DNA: TGTGCCAGCAGCTTACAGGGTATTTACGAGCAGTACTTC. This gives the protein CASSLQGIYEQYF.

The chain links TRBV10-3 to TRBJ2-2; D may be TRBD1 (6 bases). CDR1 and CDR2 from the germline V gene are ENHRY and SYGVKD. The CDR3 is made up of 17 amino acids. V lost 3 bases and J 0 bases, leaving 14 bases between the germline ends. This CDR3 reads CAISEFGGEPNTGELFF. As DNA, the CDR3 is TGTGCCATCAGTGAATTTGGGGGCGAACCGAACACCGGGGAGCTGTTTTTT.

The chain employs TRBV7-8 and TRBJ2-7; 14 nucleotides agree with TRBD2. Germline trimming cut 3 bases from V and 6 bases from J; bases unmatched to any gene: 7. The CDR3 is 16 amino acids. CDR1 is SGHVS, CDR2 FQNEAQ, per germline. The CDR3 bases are TGTGCCAGCAGCTTTACCCCGGGACTAGCGGGGGTCGAGCAGTACTTC. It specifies CASSFTPGLAGVEQYF.

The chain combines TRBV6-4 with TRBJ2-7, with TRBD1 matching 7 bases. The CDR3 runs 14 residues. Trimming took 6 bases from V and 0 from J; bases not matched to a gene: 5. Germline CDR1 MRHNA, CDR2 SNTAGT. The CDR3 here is CASRPGQLSYEQYF. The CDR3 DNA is TGTGCCAGCAGACCGGGACAGCTCTCCTACGAGCAGTACTTC.

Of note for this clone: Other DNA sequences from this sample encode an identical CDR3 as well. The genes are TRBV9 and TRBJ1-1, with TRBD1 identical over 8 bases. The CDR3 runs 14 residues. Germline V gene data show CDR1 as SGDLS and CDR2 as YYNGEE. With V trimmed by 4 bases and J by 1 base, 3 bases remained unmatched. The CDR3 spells CASSPDRGNTEAFF. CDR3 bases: TGTGCCAGCAGCCCAGACAGGGGGAACACTGAAGCTTTCTTT. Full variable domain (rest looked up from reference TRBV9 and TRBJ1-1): DSGVTQTPKHLITATGQRVTLRCSPRSGDLSVYWYQQSLDQGLQFLIQYYNGEERAKGNILERFSAQQFPDLHSELNLSSLELGDSALYFCASSPDRGNTEAFFGQGTRLTVV.

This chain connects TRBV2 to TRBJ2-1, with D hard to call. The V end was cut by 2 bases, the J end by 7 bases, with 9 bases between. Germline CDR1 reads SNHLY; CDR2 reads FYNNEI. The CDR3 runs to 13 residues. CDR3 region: CASSEWVSNEQFF. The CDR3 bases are TGTGCCAGCAGTGAATGGGTTAGTAATGAGCAGTTCTTC.

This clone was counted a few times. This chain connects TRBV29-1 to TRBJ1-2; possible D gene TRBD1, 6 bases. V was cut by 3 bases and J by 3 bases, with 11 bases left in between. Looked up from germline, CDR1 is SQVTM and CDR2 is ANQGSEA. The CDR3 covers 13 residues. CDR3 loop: CSVDRGIDYGYTF. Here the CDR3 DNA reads TGCAGCGTTGATAGGGGGATCGACTATGGCTACACCTTC.

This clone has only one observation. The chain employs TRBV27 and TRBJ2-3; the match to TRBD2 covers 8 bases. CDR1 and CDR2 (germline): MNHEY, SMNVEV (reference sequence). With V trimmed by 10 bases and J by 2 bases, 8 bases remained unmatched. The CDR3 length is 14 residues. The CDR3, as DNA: TGTGCCACCTCTCCACTAGCGGTCACAGATACGCAGTATTTT. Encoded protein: CATSPLAVTDTQYF.

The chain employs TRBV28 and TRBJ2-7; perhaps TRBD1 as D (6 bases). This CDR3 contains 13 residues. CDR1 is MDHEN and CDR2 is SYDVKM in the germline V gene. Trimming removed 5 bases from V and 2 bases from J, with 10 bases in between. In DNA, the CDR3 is TGTGCCAGCAGTGTGAGACAGGCCTACGAGCAGTACTTC. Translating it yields CASSVRQAYEQYF.

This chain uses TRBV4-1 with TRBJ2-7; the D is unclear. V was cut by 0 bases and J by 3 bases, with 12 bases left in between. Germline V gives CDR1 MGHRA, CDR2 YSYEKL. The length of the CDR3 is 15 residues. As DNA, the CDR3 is TGCGCCAGCAGCCAAGAAGGCGACGGTAACTACGAGCAGTACTTC. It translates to CASSQEGDGNYEQYF.

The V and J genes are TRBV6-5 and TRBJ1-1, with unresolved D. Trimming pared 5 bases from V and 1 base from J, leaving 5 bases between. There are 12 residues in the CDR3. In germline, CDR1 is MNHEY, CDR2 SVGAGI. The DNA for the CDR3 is TGTGCCAGCAGTGGGAAGAACACTGAAGCTTTCTTT. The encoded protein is CASSGKNTEAFF.

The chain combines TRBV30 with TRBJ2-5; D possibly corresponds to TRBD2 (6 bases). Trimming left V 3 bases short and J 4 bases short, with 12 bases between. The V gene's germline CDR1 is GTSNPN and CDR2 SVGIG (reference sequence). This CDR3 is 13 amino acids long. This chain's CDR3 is CAWRGGSGETQYF. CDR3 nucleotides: TGTGCCTGGAGAGGAGGGAGTGGAGAGACCCAGTACTTC. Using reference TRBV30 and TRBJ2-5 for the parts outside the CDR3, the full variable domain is SQTIHQWPATLVQPVGSPLSLECTVEGTSNPNLYWYRQAAGRGLQLLFYSVGIGQISSEVPQNLSASRPQDRQFILSSKKLLLSDSGFYLCAWRGGSGETQYFGPGTRLLVL.

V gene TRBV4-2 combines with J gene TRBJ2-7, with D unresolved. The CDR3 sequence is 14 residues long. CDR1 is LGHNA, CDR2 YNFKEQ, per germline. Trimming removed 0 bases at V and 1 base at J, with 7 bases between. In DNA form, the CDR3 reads TGTGCCAGCAGCCAAGAATGGGAATCCTACGAGCAGTACTTC. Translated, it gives CASSQEWESYEQYF.

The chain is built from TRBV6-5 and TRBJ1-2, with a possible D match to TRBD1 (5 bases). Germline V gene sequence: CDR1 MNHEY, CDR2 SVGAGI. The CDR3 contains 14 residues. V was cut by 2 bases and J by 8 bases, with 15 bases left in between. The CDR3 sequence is CASSYSEDKWGYTF. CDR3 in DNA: TGTGCCAGCAGTTACAGCGAGGACAAGTGGGGCTACACCTTC.

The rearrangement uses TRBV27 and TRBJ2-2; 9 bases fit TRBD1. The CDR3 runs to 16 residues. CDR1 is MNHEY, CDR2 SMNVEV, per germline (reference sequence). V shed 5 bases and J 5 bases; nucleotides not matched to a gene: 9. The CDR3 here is CASSPAGTGRTGELFF. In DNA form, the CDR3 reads TGTGCCAGCAGTCCCGCCGGGACAGGGAGAACCGGGGAGCTGTTTTTT.

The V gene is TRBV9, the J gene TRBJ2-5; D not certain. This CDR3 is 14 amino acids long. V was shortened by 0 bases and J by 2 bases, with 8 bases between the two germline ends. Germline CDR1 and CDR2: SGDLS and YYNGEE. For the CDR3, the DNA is TGTGCCAGCAGCGTAGACACCATGCAAGAGACCCAGTACTTC. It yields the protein CASSVDTMQETQYF.

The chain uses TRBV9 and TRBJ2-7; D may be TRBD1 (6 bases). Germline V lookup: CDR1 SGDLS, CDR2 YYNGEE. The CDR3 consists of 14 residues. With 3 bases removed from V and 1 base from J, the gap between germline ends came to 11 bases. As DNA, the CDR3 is TGTGCCAGCAGCGGGGACACCCAATCCTACGAGCAGTACTTC. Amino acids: CASSGDTQSYEQYF.

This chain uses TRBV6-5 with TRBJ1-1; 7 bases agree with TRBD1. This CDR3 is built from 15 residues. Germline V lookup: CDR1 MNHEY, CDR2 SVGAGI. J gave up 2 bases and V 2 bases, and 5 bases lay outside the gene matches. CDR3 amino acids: CASSYGDRINTEAFF. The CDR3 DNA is TGTGCCAGCAGTTACGGGGACAGAATTAACACTGAAGCTTTCTTT.

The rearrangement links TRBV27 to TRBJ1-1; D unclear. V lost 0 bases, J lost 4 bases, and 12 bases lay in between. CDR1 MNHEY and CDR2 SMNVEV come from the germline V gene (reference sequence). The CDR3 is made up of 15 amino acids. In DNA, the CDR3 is TGTGCCAGCAGTTTATCTGTCTCGCCGAGCACTGAAGCTTTCTTT. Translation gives CASSLSVSPSTEAFF.

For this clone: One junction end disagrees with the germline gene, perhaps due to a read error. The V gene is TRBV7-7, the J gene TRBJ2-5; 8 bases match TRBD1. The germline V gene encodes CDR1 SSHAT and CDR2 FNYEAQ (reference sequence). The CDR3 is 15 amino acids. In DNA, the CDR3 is TGTGCTAGCAGCCTATGGACAGGGAACGAAGAGACCCAGTACTTC. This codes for CASSLWTGNEETQYF.

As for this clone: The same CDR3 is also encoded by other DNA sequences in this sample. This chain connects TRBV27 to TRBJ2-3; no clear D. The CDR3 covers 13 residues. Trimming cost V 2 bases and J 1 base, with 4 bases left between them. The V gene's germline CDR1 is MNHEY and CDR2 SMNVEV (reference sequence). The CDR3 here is CASSLLGTDTQYF. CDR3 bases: TGTGCCAGCAGTTTACTCGGCACAGATACGCAGTATTTT.

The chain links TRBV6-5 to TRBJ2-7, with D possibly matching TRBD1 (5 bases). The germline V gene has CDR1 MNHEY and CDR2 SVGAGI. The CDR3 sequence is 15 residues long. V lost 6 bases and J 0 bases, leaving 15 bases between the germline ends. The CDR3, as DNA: TGTGCCAGCAGGAATGGACAACCATCCTCCTACGAGCAGTACTTC. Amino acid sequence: CASRNGQPSSYEQYF.

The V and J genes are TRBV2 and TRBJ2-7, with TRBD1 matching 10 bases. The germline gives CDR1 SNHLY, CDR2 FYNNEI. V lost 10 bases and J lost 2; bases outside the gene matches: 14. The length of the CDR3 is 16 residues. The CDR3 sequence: CAMFKVEGTGAYEQYF. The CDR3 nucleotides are TGTGCCATGTTCAAGGTCGAGGGGACAGGGGCCTACGAGCAGTACTTC.

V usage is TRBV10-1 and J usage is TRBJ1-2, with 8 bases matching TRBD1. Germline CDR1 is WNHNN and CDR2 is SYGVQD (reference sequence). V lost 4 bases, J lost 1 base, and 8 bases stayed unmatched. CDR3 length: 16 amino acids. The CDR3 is CASSVPDRGINYGYTF. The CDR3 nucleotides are TGCGCCAGCAGTGTCCCAGACAGGGGAATTAACTATGGCTACACCTTC.

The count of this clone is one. CDR3 DNA sequence: TGTGCCAGCAGCCTCGGACAGGGGGTACCGAACACTGAAGCTTTCTTT. Amino acids: CASSLGQGVPNTEAFF. V and J are TRBV7-8 and TRBJ1-1, with TRBD1 matching 10 bases. The CDR3 runs 16 residues. The trim removed 5 bases at V and 1 base at J, leaving 7 bases unmatched. Germline V gene lookup returns CDR1 SGHVS and CDR2 FQNEAQ.

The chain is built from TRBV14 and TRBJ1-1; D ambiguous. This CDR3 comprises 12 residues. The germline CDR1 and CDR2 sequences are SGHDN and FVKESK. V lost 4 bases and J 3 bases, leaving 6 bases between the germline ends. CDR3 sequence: CASSRTYTEAFF. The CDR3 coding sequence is TGTGCCAGCAGCCGGACCTACACTGAAGCTTTCTTT.

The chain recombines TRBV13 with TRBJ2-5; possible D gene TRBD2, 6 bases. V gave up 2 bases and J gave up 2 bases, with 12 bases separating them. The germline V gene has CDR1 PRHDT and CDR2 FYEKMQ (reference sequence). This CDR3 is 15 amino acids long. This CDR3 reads CASSLYRGTQETQYF. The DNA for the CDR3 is TGTGCCAGCAGCTTATATCGGGGGACTCAAGAGACCCAGTACTTC.